The rows below give T cell receptor beta chains drawn from one sample of a study of control samples from healthy donors and cancer patients. The assay was immunoSEQ multiplex PCR, and TCRdb's table has in-frame clones only and misses some. The sample has roughly 150,000 clones; roughly 93% are singletons. Sequencing was carried out using blood. The receptors come from a young man in good health. CDR3s include the opening cysteine and the closing phenylalanine or tryptophan. The order of the fields is J gene, V gene, D gene, CDR3 protein, CDR3 DNA. The D gene is left open where the match is weak.

j_gene: TRBJ2-3
v_gene: TRBV29-1
d_gene: -
CDR3aa: CSFPYGDTQYF
CDR3nt: TGCAGCTTCCCCTACGGGGATACGCAGTATTTT

j_gene: TRBJ1-4
v_gene: TRBV18
d_gene: -
CDR3aa: CASSPQPTNEKLFF
CDR3nt: TGTGCCAGCTCGCCACAGCCAACTAATGAAAAACTGTTTTTT

j_gene: TRBJ1-2
v_gene: TRBV3-1/TRBV3-2
d_gene: -
CDR3aa: CASSQDPGDMNGYTF
CDR3nt: TGTGCCAGCAGCCAAGATCCAGGGGACATGAATGGCTACACCTTC

j_gene: TRBJ2-1
v_gene: TRBV3-1/TRBV3-2
d_gene: TRBD1
CDR3aa: CASSQKGGKFF
CDR3nt: TGTGCCAGCAGCCAGAAAGGGGGCAAGTTCTTC

j_gene: TRBJ1-1
v_gene: TRBV5-6
d_gene: -
CDR3aa: CASSLHGGAGGAFF
CDR3nt: TGTGCCAGCAGCTTACATGGCGGAGCAGGAGGGGCTTTCTTT

j_gene: TRBJ1-5
v_gene: TRBV12-3/TRBV12-4
d_gene: -
CDR3aa: CASSFSGNQPQHF
CDR3nt: TGTGCCAGCAGTTTTTCCGGCAATCAGCCCCAGCATTTT

j_gene: TRBJ2-1
v_gene: TRBV27
d_gene: -
CDR3aa: CASSLTQPSKYNEQFF
CDR3nt: TGTGCCAGCAGTTTGACCCAACCATCGAAATACAATGAGCAGTTCTTC

j_gene: TRBJ2-6
v_gene: TRBV29-1
d_gene: -
CDR3aa: CSVGGLDGANVLTF
CDR3nt: TGCAGCGTTGGAGGACTTGATGGGGCCAACGTCCTGACTTTC

j_gene: TRBJ2-1
v_gene: TRBV12-3/TRBV12-4
d_gene: -
CDR3aa: CASSLDINEQFF
CDR3nt: TGTGCCAGCAGCTTGGACATCAATGAGCAGTTCTTC

j_gene: TRBJ2-5
v_gene: TRBV25-1
d_gene: TRBD1
CDR3aa: CASRDGQGLETQYF
CDR3nt: TGTGCCAGCAGGGATGGACAGGGTCTAGAGACCCAGTACTTC

j_gene: TRBJ1-5
v_gene: TRBV5-5
d_gene: -
CDR3aa: CASSLALLAGHQPQHF
CDR3nt: TGTGCCAGCAGCTTGGCCTTATTGGCAGGGCATCAGCCCCAGCATTTT

j_gene: TRBJ1-1
v_gene: TRBV27
d_gene: -
CDR3aa: CASSLRGWGRSTEAFF
CDR3nt: TGTGCCAGCAGTTTACGGGGTTGGGGTCGAAGCACTGAAGCTTTCTTT

j_gene: TRBJ2-7
v_gene: TRBV3-1/TRBV3-2
d_gene: -
CDR3aa: CASSHGGQGAYEQYF
CDR3nt: TGTGCCAGCAGCCATGGGGGGCAGGGGGCCTACGAGCAGTACTTC

j_gene: TRBJ1-1
v_gene: TRBV7-9
d_gene: -
CDR3aa: CASSLDGTYTEAFF
CDR3nt: TGTGCCAGCAGCCTAGACGGAACCTACACTGAAGCTTTCTTT